This T cell receptor beta chain was captured by sequencing in a study of blood T cell repertoires in COVID-19. About the study: The cDNA or gDNA used as material had been derived from T cells, B-cell-depleted T cells, or PBMCs.

The count of this clone is one. This CDR3 has 15 amino acids. The V segment lost 6 bases and the J segment 4 bases; nucleotides outside the gene matches: 6. Germline assignment: CDR1 MDHEN and CDR2 SYDVKM. The table came from immunoSEQ multiplex PCR; TCRdb's copy has only in-frame clones and leaves some out. The table lists roughly 430,000 clones, over 75% of them singletons. Ages ranged from about 18 to 89 years, with residence in 24 US areas. Self-reported history from a screening survey and questionnaire set each donor's cohort. The chain is built from TRBV28 and TRBJ1-3; 10 bases line up with TRBD1. Sequencing was carried out using PBMCs or T cells enriched from blood (not recorded which). The receptor's source is a woman aged 40 to 55 with acute COVID-19. The CDR3 loop reads CASSLGTGEGNTIYF. The CDR3 DNA is TGTGCCAGCAGCTTAGGGACAGGGGAAGGAAACACCATATATTTT. Complete variable domain (other parts from reference TRBV28 and TRBJ1-3): DVKVTQSSRYLVKRTGEKVFLECVQDMDHENMFWYRQDPGLGLRLIYFSYDVKMKEKGDIPEGYSVSREKKERFSLILESASTNQTSMYLCASSLGTGEGNTIYFGEGSWLTVV.